Below are 11 T cell receptor beta chains sequenced from a single sample in a study of OX40 agonist ivuxolimab in advanced cancers. The assay was immunoSEQ multiplex PCR, and TCRdb's table has in-frame clones only and misses some. The repertoire consists of tens of thousands of clones, with around 80% occurring once and the leading ten covering over 11%. The sample in question was CD4+ or CD8+ T cells sorted from blood, obtained in a trial of the OX40 agonist ivuxolimab. Source of these receptors: an adult with an advanced solid tumor such as melanoma, head and neck, liver or kidney cancer.

CDR3 sequence reads: CASSLGGAQYNEQFF. The DNA for the CDR3 is TGTGCCAGCAGCCTAGGAGGGGCGCAATACAATGAGCAGTTCTTC. The chain employs TRBV7-9 and TRBJ2-1; possibly TRBD2 for D (6 bases). Germline-derived CDR1 and CDR2 are SEHNR and FQNEAQ (reference sequence). This CDR3 spans 15 amino acids. Trimming removed 5 bases at V and 4 bases at J, with 15 bases between.

This chain connects TRBV12-2 to TRBJ1-2. TRBV12-2 constitutes a pseudogene. The CDR3 has 15 residues. The CDR3 DNA follows: TGTGCAAGTCGCTCCCACGGGAGGGGGCGTAGTGGCTACACCTTC. This translates into CASRSHGRGRSGYTF.

V and J are TRBV23-1 and TRBJ2-1; D is possibly TRBD2 (5 bases). TRBV23-1 is an ORF for which the function is uncertain. Trimming removed 9 bases at V and 6 bases at J, with 15 bases between. There are 13 residues in the CDR3. DNA for the CDR3: TGCGCCAGATACGCGGGCCGCGGCAATGAGCAGTTCTTC. Amino acid sequence: CARYAGRGNEQFF.

V and J are TRBV13 and TRBJ1-2; D gene ambiguous. V was trimmed by 3 bases and J by 4 bases, leaving 9 bases between them. CDR1 is PRHDT, CDR2 FYEKMQ, per germline (reference sequence). This CDR3 has 13 amino acids. The CDR3 DNA reads TGTGCCAGCAGCTTTTCGGGTCCCTATGGCTACACCTTC. Residues: CASSFSGPYGYTF.

This clone has just one count. V is TRBV6-5 and J is TRBJ1-2, with D tentatively TRBD1 (5 bases). V gave up 6 bases and J gave up 1 base, with 15 bases separating them. The CDR3 runs to 15 residues. Germline V CDR1 and CDR2: MNHEY, SVGAGI. CDR3 protein: CASSSGTAINYGYTF. The CDR3 DNA follows: TGTGCCAGCAGCTCCGGGACGGCTATTAACTATGGCTACACCTTC.

The gene calls are TRBV2 and TRBJ2-7, with a tentative D call TRBD1 (6 bases). This CDR3 spans 16 amino acids. Deletions cut 3 bases from V and 2 bases from J, with 17 bases between. CDR1 is SNHLY and CDR2 is FYNNEI in the germline V gene. The CDR3 coding sequence is TGTGCCAGCAGTGATTTCTCTGGGGCAGGGGCCTACGAGCAGTACTTC. This codes for CASSDFSGAGAYEQYF.

The chain uses TRBV7-9 and TRBJ2-1; TRBD2 matches 10 bases. Trimming at V came to 5 bases and at J to 7 bases, leaving 5 bases not matched to a gene. Germline assignment: CDR1 SEHNR and CDR2 FQNEAQ (reference sequence). This CDR3 is 14 amino acids long. CDR3 sequence reads: CASSLPGLANEQFF. CDR3 nucleotide sequence: TGTGCCAGCAGCCTCCCGGGACTAGCGAATGAGCAGTTCTTC.

J is TRBJ2-4 and V is TRBV13; D perhaps matches TRBD2 (6 bases). The CDR3 loop spans 16 amino acids. Germline loops: CDR1 PRHDT, CDR2 FYEKMQ (reference sequence). The V end lost 5 bases, the J end lost 3 bases, and 17 bases lay between the germline ends. The CDR3 loop is CASSPGTWEDKNIQYF. The CDR3 bases are TGTGCCAGCAGCCCCGGGACTTGGGAAGACAAAAACATTCAGTACTTC.

This clone was detected once. CDR3 DNA sequence: TGTGCCAGCAGCGTAGAAGGGTACAATGAGCAGTTCTTC. Encoded protein: CASSVEGYNEQFF. The V gene is TRBV9, the J gene TRBJ2-1; D is uncertain. This CDR3 contains 13 residues. With 0 bases removed from V and 4 bases from J, the gap between germline ends came to 5 bases. The germline V gene encodes CDR1 SGDLS and CDR2 YYNGEE.

The rearrangement uses TRBV6-1 and TRBJ1-5, with 9 bases fitting TRBD1. The CDR3 consists of 14 residues. Trimming at V came to 7 bases and at J to 7 bases, leaving 8 bases not matched to a gene. Per germline, CDR1 MNHNS and CDR2 SASEGT. CDR3 loop: CASTGTGRAQPQHF. CDR3 nucleotide sequence: TGTGCCAGCACCGGGACAGGGAGAGCCCAGCCCCAGCATTTT.

This clone was seen a few times. This chain links TRBV4-1 with TRBJ1-6; a weak D match, TRBD1 (6 bases). Germline lookup yields CDR1 MGHRA and CDR2 YSYEKL. Trimming shortened V by 3 bases and J by 7 bases, and 25 bases separated the two germline ends. This CDR3 has 19 residues. The CDR3: CASSQLAILQGFYNSPLHF. The DNA for the CDR3 is TGCGCCAGCAGCCAGTTGGCGATCTTACAGGGATTTTACAATTCACCCCTCCACTTT.